The 27 T cell receptor beta chains given below trace back to one sample, sequenced in a study of blood T cell repertoires in COVID-19. The data were produced by immunoSEQ multiplex PCR, yet TCRdb's version contains in-frame clones alone and is incomplete. There are about 55,000 clones in the sample; 85% to 90% occur only once, and roughly 15% lies in the top ten. Material: peripheral blood. These receptors were taken from a human donor in a cohort sampled during active COVID-19.

The J gene is TRBJ1-5, the V gene TRBV3-1 (or the pseudogene TRBV3-2); 7 positions agree with TRBD1. Germline assignment: CDR1 LGHDT and CDR2 YNNKEL (reference sequence). This CDR3 has 15 amino acids. V trimming: 1 base; J trimming: 1 base; junction bases outside the gene matches: 1. In DNA form, the CDR3 reads TGTGCCAGCAGCCAAGGGGACAGCAGCAATCAGCCCCAGCATTTT. Translated: CASSQGDSSNQPQHF.

The rearrangement joins TRBV6-1 to TRBJ2-7; 8 bases map to TRBD2. The CDR3 is 14 residues long. The V segment lost 3 bases and the J segment 12 bases; nucleotides outside the gene matches: 13. Germline-derived CDR1 and CDR2 are MNHNS and SASEGT. Here the CDR3 DNA reads TGTGCCAGCAGTGAGGCTAGCGGGCAACGAAGGGCGTACTTC. It yields the protein CASSEASGQRRAYF.

The V and J genes are TRBV10-1 and TRBJ2-3, with 8 bases aligning to TRBD2. The CDR3 totals 13 residues. In germline, CDR1 is WNHNN, CDR2 SYGVQD (reference sequence). V lost 3 bases and J lost 11; bases outside the gene matches: 7. The CDR3 sequence: CASSEPGTRLQYF. CDR3 nucleotides: TGCGCCAGCAGTGAACCCGGGACTAGGTTGCAGTATTTT.

The chain employs TRBV3-1 (or the pseudogene TRBV3-2) and TRBJ2-3; possibly TRBD2 for D (5 bases). With 0 bases removed from V and 6 bases from J, the gap between germline ends came to 10 bases. The CDR3 is 14 residues long. Per germline, CDR1 LGHDT and CDR2 YNNKEL (reference sequence). The DNA of the CDR3 is TGTGCCAGCAGCCAAGATGCGGGTAGGGATACGCAGTATTTT. Translated: CASSQDAGRDTQYF.

The rearrangement joins TRBV4-1 to TRBJ2-3, with 7 bases identical to TRBD2. V lost 5 bases to trimming and J lost 4 bases; unmatched junction nucleotides: 0. CDR3 length: 12 residues. The germline CDR1 and CDR2 sequences are MGHRA and YSYEKL. The CDR3 sequence is CASSGGADTQYF. In DNA form, the CDR3 reads TGCGCCAGCAGCGGGGGGGCAGATACGCAGTATTTT.

The chain uses TRBV11-3 and TRBJ2-3; 10 positions match TRBD2. The germline V gene encodes CDR1 SGHNT and CDR2 YENEEA. CDR3 length: 16 residues. The V and J ends lost 1 base and 4 bases, in that order; junction bases with no gene match: 5. CDR3 protein: CASSLGLAGAADTQYF. For the CDR3, the DNA is TGTGCCAGCAGCTTAGGGCTAGCGGGGGCGGCAGATACGCAGTATTTT. The complete variable domain, with remaining parts taken from reference TRBV11-3 and TRBJ2-3, reads EAGVVQSPRYKIIEKKQPVAFWCNPISGHNTLYWYLQNLGQGPELLIRYENEEAVDDSQLPKDRFSAERLKGVDSTLKIQPAELGDSAVYLCASSLGLAGAADTQYFGPGTRLTVL.

V usage is TRBV18 and J usage is TRBJ1-5; D is ambiguous. This CDR3 contains 13 residues. Germline assignment: CDR1 KGHSH and CDR2 LQKENI. Trimming cost V 5 bases and J 7 bases, with 12 bases left between them. In nucleotides, the CDR3 is TGTGCCAGCTCATCCGGGAGGGCACAGCCCCAGCATTTT. Translated: CASSSGRAQPQHF.

J is TRBJ1-2 and V is TRBV6-5, with 9 bases aligning to TRBD1. V shed 4 bases and J 6 bases; nucleotides not matched to a gene: 3. The germline V gene encodes CDR1 MNHEY and CDR2 SVGAGI. CDR3 length equals 13 residues. This chain's CDR3 is CASSSRTGDGYTF. As DNA, the CDR3 is TGTGCCAGCAGTTCGAGGACAGGGGATGGCTACACCTTC.

This chain joins TRBV5-4 and TRBJ1-2; tentatively, D is TRBD1 (6 bases). V was pared by 4 bases and J by 6 bases, with 16 bases between. The CDR3 is made up of 14 amino acids. Looked up from germline, CDR1 is SGHNT and CDR2 is YYREEE (reference sequence). CDR3 sequence reads: CASSIGRGADGYTF. The CDR3 bases are TGTGCCAGCAGCATAGGCAGGGGCGCAGATGGCTACACCTTC.

The V call is TRBV7-6, the J call TRBJ1-1; D gene ambiguous. Germline V gene sequence: CDR1 SGHVS, CDR2 FNYEAQ. Trimming stripped 5 bases from V and 6 bases from J, with 19 bases between. There are 15 residues in the CDR3. The CDR3 DNA reads TGTGCCAGCAGCCTAAGTCTCCGAGGCGACGCTGAAGCTTTCTTT. This sequence encodes CASSLSLRGDAEAFF.

This chain joins TRBV6-5 and TRBJ2-1, with D possibly being TRBD2 (6 bases). This CDR3 is 14 amino acids long. Germline V CDR1 and CDR2: MNHEY, SVGAGI. Trimming stripped 7 bases from V and 1 base from J, with 11 bases between. This CDR3 reads CASTREQSYNEQFF. CDR3 in DNA: TGTGCCAGCACCCGGGAGCAATCCTACAATGAGCAGTTCTTC.

The chain couples TRBV6-5 to TRBJ2-7; TRBD1 matches at 7 bases. The length of the CDR3 is 13 residues. J gave up 2 bases and V 7 bases, and 5 bases lay outside the gene matches. Germline CDR1 is MNHEY and CDR2 is SVGAGI. CDR3 in DNA: TGTGCCAGCACCAGGACAGGCACCTACGAGCAGTACTTC. Amino acid sequence: CASTRTGTYEQYF.

The V gene is TRBV6-5, the J gene TRBJ1-1, with 7 bases aligning to TRBD1. Germline V gene lookup returns CDR1 MNHEY and CDR2 SVGAGI. Trimming at V came to 4 bases and at J to 1 base, leaving 3 bases not matched to a gene. This CDR3 is 14 amino acids long. The DNA of the CDR3 is TGTGCCAGCAGTTCCGGACAGGAGAACACTGAAGCTTTCTTT. Residues: CASSSGQENTEAFF.

The chain carries TRBV5-6 and TRBJ1-1; TRBD1 matches at 11 bases. J lost 4 bases, V lost 3 bases, and 5 bases had no gene match. The CDR3 is 15 amino acids. Germline CDR1 and CDR2: SGHDT and YYEEEE. DNA for the CDR3: TGTGCCAGCAGCTCCTCCGGGACAGGGGGCACTGAAGCTTTCTTT. Protein product: CASSSSGTGGTEAFF.

The chain links TRBV12-5 to TRBJ2-7; D might be TRBD1 (6 bases). Germline lookup yields CDR1 LGHNT and CDR2 FRNRAP. Between the trimmed V and J ends, which lost 6 bases and 0 bases, there was a span of 15 bases. The CDR3 is 15 amino acids. The CDR3, as DNA: TGTGCTAGTGGCCCCGAACAGGGCCTCTCCTACGAGCAGTACTTC. It encodes CASGPEQGLSYEQYF.

This chain uses TRBV19 with TRBJ2-2, with 7 bases lining up with TRBD1. This CDR3 contains 16 residues. The V gene's germline CDR1 is LNHDA and CDR2 SQIVND (reference sequence). J gave up 1 base and V 5 bases, and 7 bases lay outside the gene matches. CDR3 coding DNA: TGTGCCAGTAGTGTACAGGGGAGAAGGAACACCGGGGAGCTGTTTTTT. It yields the protein CASSVQGRRNTGELFF.

The chain is built from TRBV11-2 and TRBJ2-7, with a possible D match to TRBD1 (5 bases). The length of the CDR3 is 14 residues. V lost 6 bases to trimming and J lost 6 bases, with 18 bases between them. CDR1 SGHAT and CDR2 FQNNGV come from the germline V gene. CDR3 sequence (DNA): TGTGCCAGCAGTCAACTCAGAGCAGGGTCCGAGCAGTACTTC. Translating it yields CASSQLRAGSEQYF. The full variable domain, completed using reference TRBV11-2 and TRBJ2-7, is EAGVAQSPRYKIIEKRQSVAFWCNPISGHATLYWYQQILGQGPKLLIQFQNNGVVDDSQLPKDRFSAERLKGVDSTLKIQPAKLEDSAVYLCASSQLRAGSEQYFGPGTRLTVT.

The rearrangement joins TRBV12-3 or TRBV12-4 to TRBJ2-7; D perhaps matches TRBD1 (5 bases). V lost 6 bases, J lost 2 bases, and 11 bases lay in between. CDR3 length: 13 amino acids. CDR3: CASSHGQTYEQYF. The CDR3, as DNA: TGTGCCAGCAGCCATGGACAAACCTACGAGCAGTACTTC.

The rearrangement joins TRBV12-3 or TRBV12-4 to TRBJ2-1; the D gene is possibly TRBD2 (6 bases). The CDR3 is 12 residues long. Trimming removed 3 bases at V and 10 bases at J, with 10 bases between. The CDR3 DNA is TGTGCCAGCAGTTTTTCCGGGGGAGAGCAGTTCTTC. As protein: CASSFSGGEQFF.

The J gene is TRBJ2-7, the V gene TRBV3-1 (or the pseudogene TRBV3-2); D might be TRBD2 (6 bases). Per germline, CDR1 LGHDT and CDR2 YNNKEL (reference sequence). The V end was cut by 1 base, the J end by 7 bases, with 14 bases between. CDR3 length equals 14 residues. The CDR3 DNA is TGTGCCAGCAGCCAAGTCGGGGGAGGTGGAGAGCAGTACTTC. Protein product: CASSQVGGGGEQYF.

The chain has TRBV2 and TRBJ2-7, with 7 bases matching TRBD1. Trimming removed 6 bases from V and 5 bases from J; junction bases left unmatched: 7. This CDR3 spans 13 amino acids. Germline CDR1 reads SNHLY; CDR2 reads FYNNEI. Here the CDR3 reads CASRRQGTDEQYF. The CDR3 DNA reads TGTGCCAGCAGGAGACAGGGTACCGACGAGCAGTACTTC.

This chain links TRBV5-1 with TRBJ2-7, with unresolved D. Per the germline V gene, CDR1 is SGHRS and CDR2 is YFSETQ. This CDR3 contains 14 residues. Trimming took 4 bases from V and 2 from J, leaving 13 bases between them. CDR3 sequence reads: CASSLDGSPYEQYF. In DNA form, the CDR3 reads TGCGCCAGCAGCCTTGACGGGTCTCCCTACGAGCAGTACTTC.

This chain joins TRBV29-1 and TRBJ2-3; TRBD2 matches 8 bases. The germline CDR1 and CDR2 sequences are SQVTM and ANQGSEA. V lost 1 base and J lost 6; bases outside the gene matches: 9. The CDR3 runs to 15 residues. This chain's CDR3 is CSVEGGGRSGDTQYF. The CDR3 nucleotides are TGCAGCGTTGAAGGGGGCGGGAGGAGTGGGGATACGCAGTATTTT.

This clone was recorded only once. V and J are TRBV6-5 and TRBJ2-7; 8 bases match TRBD2. Germline V gene lookup returns CDR1 MNHEY and CDR2 SVGAGI. The length of the CDR3 is 13 residues. J was trimmed by 5 bases and V by 10 bases; bases with no gene match: 10. The DNA of the CDR3 is TGTGCCACCCTCGGGGGGGGTGGTAACGAGCAGTACTTC. It encodes CATLGGGGNEQYF.

The rearrangement joins TRBV15 to TRBJ1-2; D may be TRBD1 (6 bases). Trimming left V 4 bases short and J 2 bases short, with 8 bases between. From germline, CDR1 is LNHNV and CDR2 YYDKDF (reference sequence). This CDR3 spans 13 amino acids. CDR3 loop: CATSIDRNYGYTF. As DNA, the CDR3 is TGTGCCACCAGCATTGACAGGAACTATGGCTACACCTTC.

This clone was picked up a small number of times. V usage is TRBV9 and J usage is TRBJ1-6; no reliable D call. Germline V gene data show CDR1 as SGDLS and CDR2 as YYNGEE. V lost 0 bases and J lost 8, with 9 bases in between. The CDR3 has 14 amino acids. CDR3 in DNA: TGTGCCAGCAGCGTAGGGGAGGGCGATTCACCCCTCCACTTT. Its protein product is CASSVGEGDSPLHF. The entire variable domain, with the rest obtained from reference TRBV9 and TRBJ1-6, is as follows: DSGVTQTPKHLITATGQRVTLRCSPRSGDLSVYWYQQSLDQGLQFLIQYYNGEERAKGNILERFSAQQFPDLHSELNLSSLELGDSALYFCASSVGEGDSPLHFGNGTRLTVT.

The chain couples TRBV19 to TRBJ2-2, with D tentatively TRBD1 (6 bases). The CDR3 spans 15 residues. The V gene lost 3 bases and the J gene lost 4 bases, with 12 bases spanning the gap. Germline V lookup: CDR1 LNHDA, CDR2 SQIVND (reference sequence). This CDR3 is CASSILAGATGELFF. CDR3 DNA sequence: TGTGCCAGTAGTATTCTTGCAGGGGCCACCGGGGAGCTGTTTTTT.